The 31 T cell receptor beta chains in this list originate from one sample, sequenced in a study of CD8 T cells in ankylosing spondylitis. Each CDR3 protein gets one entry after TCRdb re-called the 5' RACE reads with MiXCR. This table holds 250,000 or so distinct CDR3 sequences, 15% to 20% found once. Sequenced input: blood, either unsorted or a sorted T cell fraction (not recorded which). The receptors stem from a male donor with ankylosing spondylitis or in good health (not recorded which).

This clonotype was seen a few times. The chain has TRBV13 and TRBJ2-7; the D gene is possibly TRBD2 (6 bases). V lost 8 bases, J lost 3 bases, and 17 bases lay in between. This CDR3 region has 14 residues. Germline CDR1 reads PRHDT; CDR2 reads FYEKMQ (reference sequence). The CDR3 here is CASVHSGTHYEQYF. The CDR3 DNA reads as TGTGCCAGCGTCCATTCCGGGACTCACTACGAGCAGTACTTC.

V is TRBV27 and J is TRBJ2-7, with 11 bases matching TRBD2. Germline CDR1 MNHEY, CDR2 SMNVEV (reference sequence). Losses at the gene ends were 7 bases for V and 0 bases for J; bases not matched to a gene: 5. The CDR3 spans 15 residues. Here the CDR3 DNA reads TGTGCCAGCAAACCGGGACTAGCGGCCTCCTACGAGCAGTACTTC. Protein product: CASKPGLAASYEQYF.

The gene calls are TRBV29-1 and TRBJ2-7, with D tentatively TRBD2 (5 bases). This CDR3 has 14 residues. Germline lookup yields CDR1 SQVTM and CDR2 ANQGSEA. With 0 bases removed from V and 6 bases from J, the gap between germline ends came to 15 bases. The CDR3 DNA follows: TGCAGCGTTGAAGATCCGACTACGTTTACCGAGCAGTACTTC. Translation gives CSVEDPTTFTEQYF.

The CDR3 bases are TGTGCCAGCGGGACAGGGTCGAGGGCTGAAGCTTTCTTT. Its translation is CASGTGSRAEAFF. The genes are TRBV9 and TRBJ1-1; TRBD1 matches 9 bases. Trimming took 7 bases from V and 6 from J; bases not matched to a gene: 7. This CDR3 has 13 amino acids. Per the germline V gene, CDR1 is SGDLS and CDR2 is YYNGEE.

The V call is TRBV7-6, the J call TRBJ2-3; TRBD1 might be the D (5 bases). The CDR3 totals 13 residues. Germline CDR1 reads SGHVS; CDR2 reads FNYEAQ. Trimming took off 6 bases at V and 5 bases at J, with 12 bases between the two ends. The DNA for the CDR3 is TGTGCCAGCAGGCTTATAGGGGAAGATACGCAGTATTTT. This encodes CASRLIGEDTQYF. Filled out from reference TRBV7-6 and TRBJ2-3, the complete variable domain reads GAGVSQSPRYKVTKRGQDVALRCDPISGHVSLYWYRQALGQGPEFLTYFNYEAQQDKSGLPNDRFSAERPEGSISTLTIQRTEQRDSAMYRCASRLIGEDTQYFGPGTRLTVL.

At least ten counts were recorded for this clonotype. V usage is TRBV14 and J usage is TRBJ2-7; perhaps D is TRBD1 or TRBD2 (5 bases each). Germline loops: CDR1 SGHDN, CDR2 FVKESK. V was shortened by 5 bases and J by 4 bases, with 15 bases between the two germline ends. This CDR3 has 14 amino acids. The CDR3 reads CASSSEGSRYEQYF. The CDR3, as DNA: TGTGCCAGCAGCTCAGAGGGGTCGCGTTACGAGCAGTACTTC.

The V gene is TRBV6-5, the J gene TRBJ2-7, with 8 positions matching TRBD1. V lost 2 bases, J lost 1 base, and 4 bases stayed unmatched. The V gene's germline CDR1 is MNHEY and CDR2 SVGAGI. The CDR3 has 15 amino acids. CDR3 in amino acids: CASSYDRDRSYEQYF. CDR3 nucleotide sequence: TGTGCCAGCAGTTACGACCGGGACAGGTCCTACGAGCAGTACTTC.

This clonotype was counted many times. The CDR3 reads CAIRSEGRGRETQYF. The CDR3 DNA follows: TGTGCCATCAGGAGTGAGGGCAGGGGTCGAGAGACCCAGTACTTC. This chain links TRBV10-3 with TRBJ2-5; maybe TRBD1 (6 bases). The CDR3 contains 15 residues. Trimming cost V 6 bases and J 4 bases, with 18 bases left between them. From germline, CDR1 is ENHRY and CDR2 SYGVKD.

V and J are TRBV19 and TRBJ2-4; weak D call: TRBD1 (5 bases). CDR3 length: 14 residues. Germline CDR1 and CDR2: LNHDA and SQIVND (reference sequence). The germline V and J ends were trimmed by 5 bases and 5 bases, with 13 bases remaining between them. CDR3 sequence: CASSRQPVENIQYF. In DNA, the CDR3 is TGTGCCAGTAGTCGACAGCCGGTCGAAAACATTCAGTACTTC. The full variable domain, in which reference TRBV19 and TRBJ2-4 provide the parts outside the CDR3, is DGGITQSPKYLFRKEGQNVTLSCEQNLNHDAMYWYRQDPGQGLRLIYYSQIVNDFQKGDIAEGYSVSREKKESFPLTVTSAQKNPTAFYLCASSRQPVENIQYFGAGTRLSVL.

This clonotype was counted a few times. The rearrangement joins TRBV12-3 or TRBV12-4 to TRBJ1-1, with D unclear. The length of the CDR3 is 12 residues. Between the trimmed V and J ends, which lost 8 bases and 6 bases, there was a span of 13 bases. CDR3: CASGISGAEAFF. CDR3 nucleotides: TGTGCCAGCGGAATATCTGGGGCTGAAGCTTTCTTT.

The chain carries TRBV4-3 and TRBJ2-1, with D tentatively TRBD2 (6 bases). V was pared by 0 bases and J by 4 bases, with 10 bases between. CDR1 is LGHNA, CDR2 YSLEER, per germline. This CDR3 is 15 amino acids long. CDR3 region: CASSQDRGTYNEQFF. The CDR3 DNA sequence: TGCGCCAGCAGCCAAGATCGCGGGACTTACAATGAGCAGTTCTTC.

The chain employs TRBV7-8 and TRBJ2-1; 9 positions agree with TRBD2. The CDR3 is made up of 16 amino acids. Germline CDR1 is SGHVS and CDR2 is FQNEAQ. V dropped 1 base and J dropped 10; count of bases not matched to a gene: 11. CDR3 loop: CASSLGLAGLLSEQFF. CDR3 coding DNA: TGTGCCAGCAGCTTAGGTCTAGCGGGATTACTCTCGGAGCAGTTCTTC.

The rearrangement links TRBV4-3 to TRBJ2-7; possible D gene TRBD2, 7 bases. This CDR3 has 16 amino acids. Germline-derived CDR1 and CDR2 are LGHNA and YSLEER. V lost 0 bases to trimming and J lost 3 bases, with 15 bases between them. The CDR3 spells CASSQDKERDIYEQYF. CDR3 sequence (DNA): TGCGCCAGCAGCCAAGATAAGGAGCGGGACATCTACGAGCAGTACTTC.

This clonotype appeared a few times. The chain employs TRBV13 and TRBJ1-4, with 8 bases that match TRBD1. J gave up 4 bases and V 6 bases, and 4 bases lay outside the gene matches. CDR1 and CDR2 (germline): PRHDT, FYEKMQ (reference sequence). This CDR3 has 14 residues. The CDR3 DNA follows: TGTGCCAGCAGTTGGACAGGGTTTAATGAAAAACTGTTTTTT. Translated, it gives CASSWTGFNEKLFF. Full variable domain (missing parts from reference TRBV13 and TRBJ1-4): AAGVIQSPRHLIKEKRETATLKCYPIPRHDTVYWYQQGPGQDPQFLISFYEKMQSDKGSIPDRFSAQQFSDYHSELNMSSLELGDSALYFCASSWTGFNEKLFFGSGTQLSVL.

The chain employs TRBV25-1 and TRBJ2-1; D might be TRBD1 (5 bases). The ends were cut back, 4 bases at V and 10 bases at J, with 14 bases in the middle. Germline V CDR1 and CDR2: MGHDK, SYGVNS. The CDR3 length is 13 residues. CDR3 nucleotides: TGTGCCAGCAGTGTCACCAGGGATACGGAGCAGTTCTTC. Translated, it gives CASSVTRDTEQFF.

This clonotype was seen at least ten times. One end of the junction is discordant with germline, which a read error may explain. The chain links TRBV12-3 or TRBV12-4 to TRBJ2-7; D perhaps matches TRBD2 (5 bases). The CDR3 has 14 amino acids. The CDR3 sequence: CASSLAGVSYEQYF. The CDR3 DNA reads TGTGCCAGCAGCTTAGCCGGGGTCTCCTACGAGCAGTACTTC.

This clonotype has more than one count but fewer than ten. The chain couples TRBV7-2 to TRBJ2-7; D unclear. Per the germline V gene, CDR1 is SGHTA and CDR2 is FQGNSA. The CDR3 has 16 residues. V lost 5 bases, J lost 2 bases, and 19 bases lay in between. CDR3 protein: CASSLPPGDPTYEQYF. The CDR3 coding sequence is TGTGCCAGCAGCCTCCCACCCGGCGACCCTACCTACGAGCAGTACTTC. Variable domain in full (rest from reference TRBV7-2 and TRBJ2-7): GAGVSQSPSNKVTEKGKDVELRCDPISGHTALYWYRQSLGQGLEFLIYFQGNSAPDKSGLPSDRFSAERTGGSVSTLTIQRTQQEDSAVYLCASSLPPGDPTYEQYFGPGTRLTVT.

The CDR3 loop reads CASRALAGVYNEQFF. Here the CDR3 DNA reads TGTGCCAGCAGAGCACTAGCGGGAGTTTACAATGAGCAGTTCTTC. The V gene is TRBV6-4, the J gene TRBJ2-1; 11 nucleotides line up with TRBD2. Germline lookup yields CDR1 MRHNA and CDR2 SNTAGT. J lost 4 bases, V lost 6 bases, and 5 bases had no gene match. The CDR3 runs 15 residues.

The sample holds many counts of this clonotype. The chain couples TRBV4-3 to TRBJ2-5; a possible D gene is TRBD2 (5 bases). The CDR3 has 15 residues. Germline CDR1 LGHNA, CDR2 YSLEER. Trimming took 1 base from V and 2 from J, leaving 11 bases between them. The CDR3 DNA sequence: TGCGCCAGCAGCCAAGGATTGCTAGCACAAGAGACCCAGTACTTC. As protein: CASSQGLLAQETQYF.

At least ten counts were recorded for this clonotype. The rearrangement links TRBV4-3 to TRBJ2-7; D is uncertain. This CDR3 has 13 residues. CDR1 and CDR2 (germline): LGHNA, YSLEER. The germline V and J ends were trimmed by 1 base and 3 bases, with 7 bases remaining between them. In DNA, the CDR3 is TGCGCCAGCAGCCAAGGGCGACACTACGAGCAGTACTTC. Amino acid sequence: CASSQGRHYEQYF.

The V gene is TRBV27, the J gene TRBJ2-1, with 10 bases identical to TRBD2. Germline CDR1 reads MNHEY; CDR2 reads SMNVEV (reference sequence). Unmatched junction bases numbered 8, after V lost 4 bases and J lost 8 bases. CDR3 length: 15 amino acids. CDR3 coding DNA: TGTGCCAGCAGTTACGGACTAGCGGACAGAGATGAGCAGTTCTTC. This translates into CASSYGLADRDEQFF.

This clonotype turned up a few times. The chain combines TRBV20-1 with TRBJ2-1; D unclear. The CDR3 totals 13 residues. V was pared by 1 base and J by 0 bases, with 4 bases between. In germline, CDR1 is DFQATT, CDR2 SNEGSKA (reference sequence). CDR3 in amino acids: CSARAVSYNEQFF. CDR3 bases: TGCAGTGCTAGAGCGGTCTCCTACAATGAGCAGTTCTTC.

The chain employs TRBV29-1 and TRBJ2-3; tentatively, D is TRBD2 (6 bases). V was trimmed by 5 bases and J by 0 bases, leaving 9 bases between them. Germline assignment: CDR1 SQVTM and CDR2 ANQGSEA. There are 13 residues in the CDR3. The CDR3 region has the DNA TGCAGCGTTATACGGGAGAGCACAGATACGCAGTATTTT. It yields the protein CSVIRESTDTQYF.

This rearrangement joins TRBV10-3 to TRBJ2-1; 10 bases line up with TRBD1. CDR1 is ENHRY and CDR2 is SYGVKD in the germline V gene. Trimming removed 6 bases from V and 5 bases from J; junction bases left unmatched: 10. This CDR3 spans 16 amino acids. The CDR3 DNA is TGTGCCATCAGCGATTCGCTCGGGACAGGGGACAATGAGCAGTTCTTC. The encoded protein is CAISDSLGTGDNEQFF.

This clonotype was seen repeatedly, ten times or more. This chain uses TRBV6-5 with TRBJ2-5, with D possibly being TRBD1 (6 bases). V was trimmed by 4 bases and J by 5 bases, leaving 14 bases between them. The CDR3 sequence is 14 residues long. The germline gives CDR1 MNHEY, CDR2 SVGAGI. The CDR3 spells CASSSDSPSETQYF. The CDR3, as DNA: TGTGCCAGCAGTTCGGACAGCCCCAGCGAGACCCAGTACTTC.

Only a few counts were recorded for this clonotype. The chain joins TRBV7-9 to TRBJ2-1; D possibly corresponds to TRBD2 (5 bases). The CDR3 is made up of 11 amino acids. Trimming removed 10 bases from V and 7 bases from J, with 11 bases in between. Germline V CDR1 and CDR2: SEHNR, FQNEAQ (reference sequence). As DNA, the CDR3 is TGTGCCATTCGGGAAGGTAATGAGCAGTTCTTC. Encoded protein: CAIREGNEQFF. The full variable domain, rest sourced from reference TRBV7-9 and TRBJ2-1, is DTGVSQNPRHKITKRGQNVTFRCDPISEHNRLYWYRQTLGQGPEFLTYFQNEAQLEKSRLLSDRFSAERPKGSFSTLEIQRTEQGDSAMYLCAIREGNEQFFGPGTRLTVL.

This sequence joins TRBV29-1 and TRBJ2-3; D call uncertain. Trimming took off 3 bases at V and 6 bases at J, with 16 bases between the two ends. The CDR3 loop spans 14 amino acids. CDR1 and CDR2 (germline): SQVTM, ANQGSEA. CDR3: CSVEYVATPDTQYF. Written as DNA, the CDR3 is TGCAGCGTTGAGTACGTGGCGACCCCGGATACGCAGTATTTT.

Ten or more counts support this clonotype. The V and J genes are TRBV7-9 and TRBJ2-5; D remains ambiguous. Trimming took off 2 bases at V and 5 bases at J, with 6 bases between the two ends. From germline, CDR1 is SEHNR and CDR2 FQNEAQ (reference sequence). This CDR3 contains 12 residues. The chain's CDR3 is CASSLISETQYF. In DNA form, the CDR3 reads TGTGCCAGCAGCTTAATTTCGGAGACCCAGTACTTC. The full variable domain, with the rest looked up from reference TRBV7-9 and TRBJ2-5, is DTGVSQNPRHKITKRGQNVTFRCDPISEHNRLYWYRQTLGQGPEFLTYFQNEAQLEKSRLLSDRFSAERPKGSFSTLEIQRTEQGDSAMYLCASSLISETQYFGPGTRLLVL.

This clonotype was found a few times. The chain is built from TRBV7-8 and TRBJ1-5; D is ambiguous. Trimming took off 2 bases at V and 7 bases at J, with 6 bases between the two ends. There are 12 residues in the CDR3. Germline assignment: CDR1 SGHVS and CDR2 FQNEAQ. CDR3 protein: CASSLIGQPQHF. For the CDR3, the DNA is TGTGCCAGCAGCTTAATAGGCCAGCCCCAGCATTTT.

This clonotype was seen more than once but under ten times. This chain connects TRBV7-6 to TRBJ2-3, with D possibly matching TRBD1 (5 bases). The V gene's germline CDR1 is SGHVS and CDR2 FNYEAQ. CDR3 length equals 14 residues. Trimming stripped 3 bases from V and 1 base from J, with 8 bases between. The CDR3 reads CASSFFRGTDTQYF. The CDR3 DNA reads as TGTGCCAGCAGCTTTTTCAGGGGCACAGATACGCAGTATTTT.

This clonotype has a handful of counts. This sequence joins TRBV5-1 and TRBJ1-1, with unresolved D. CDR3 size: 15 residues. V lost 3 bases, J lost 6 bases, and 18 bases lay in between. Germline V CDR1 and CDR2: SGHRS, YFSETQ. CDR3 in DNA: TGCGCCAGCAGCTGGGCAGGTATCAGGCCTCCTGAAGCTTTCTTT. Translated, it gives CASSWAGIRPPEAFF.